These 18 T cell receptor beta chains originate from one sample sequenced in a study of T cell responses to AZD1222 COVID-19 vaccine. Produced via immunoSEQ multiplex PCR; TCRdb's table is partial and in-frame only. The sample carries 120,000 or so clones, roughly 90% recorded once. The sample here was peripheral blood, taken on day 0 of AZD1222 vaccination. The receptor source for this set is an adult in good health.

The chain combines TRBV27 with TRBJ1-1; no clear D gene. Germline lookup yields CDR1 MNHEY and CDR2 SMNVEV (reference sequence). The CDR3 covers 14 residues. Between the trimmed V and J ends, which lost 8 bases and 0 bases, there was a span of 13 bases. In DNA, the CDR3 is TGTGCCAGCTTCGCAGCAGGCATGAACACTGAAGCTTTCTTT. This encodes CASFAAGMNTEAFF.

Notes on this clone: Within the sample, other DNA sequences also encode this same CDR3. The V and J genes are TRBV9 and TRBJ2-2; D call uncertain. CDR3 size: 13 residues. CDR1 and CDR2 (germline): SGDLS, YYNGEE. V dropped 0 bases and J dropped 5 bases, with 5 bases sitting between them. Here the CDR3 reads CASSVEVTGELFF. The CDR3, as DNA: TGTGCCAGCAGCGTAGAGGTGACCGGGGAGCTGTTTTTT.

The rearrangement links TRBV5-6 to TRBJ2-7; TRBD1 or TRBD2 may be the D gene (5 bases each). The CDR3 is made up of 13 amino acids. Germline CDR1 is SGHDT and CDR2 is YYEEEE. The CDR3: CASSFVRDEQSSV. The CDR3 DNA follows: TGTGCCAGCAGCTTCGTCAGGGACGAGCAGTCTTCAGTC.

This clone was observed a few times. The genes are TRBV7-2 and TRBJ2-7; TRBD1 is a possible D gene (7 bases). The V end was cut by 1 base, the J end by 2 bases, with 12 bases between. The germline gives CDR1 SGHTA, CDR2 FQGNSA. The CDR3 consists of 15 residues. The CDR3 loop reads CASSLVGGGPYEQYF. CDR3 sequence (DNA): TGTGCCAGCAGCTTAGTAGGAGGGGGCCCCTACGAGCAGTACTTC.

The rearrangement joins TRBV5-1 to TRBJ1-1, with 7 bases aligning to TRBD1. CDR1 is SGHRS and CDR2 is YFSETQ in the germline V gene. The junction had 6 bases not matched to a gene; V was cut back by 3 bases and J by 7 bases. The CDR3 loop spans 13 amino acids. CDR3 sequence: CASSWNRDSEAFF. CDR3 coding DNA: TGCGCCAGCAGCTGGAACCGGGACAGTGAAGCTTTCTTT.

The V gene is TRBV19, the J gene TRBJ2-2; D possibly corresponds to TRBD1 (6 bases). CDR1 and CDR2 (germline): LNHDA, SQIVND (reference sequence). The V end was cut by 3 bases, the J end by 3 bases, with 11 bases between. The CDR3 contains 15 residues. DNA for the CDR3: TGTGCCAGTAGTATTGTACAGGGTGACACCGGGGAGCTGTTTTTT. This sequence encodes CASSIVQGDTGELFF.

This chain links TRBV19 with TRBJ2-7; no firm D call. This CDR3 is built from 11 residues. Germline V gene sequence: CDR1 LNHDA, CDR2 SQIVND (reference sequence). The germline V and J ends were trimmed by 6 bases and 5 bases, with 8 bases remaining between them. DNA of the CDR3: TGTGCCAGTAGCCACTTCCACGAGCAGTACTTC. Its translation: CASSHFHEQYF.

V is TRBV10-3 and J is TRBJ2-7; D might be TRBD2 (6 bases). The V gene lost 2 bases and the J gene lost 1 base, with 9 bases spanning the gap. Germline V gives CDR1 ENHRY, CDR2 SYGVKD. This CDR3 has 14 amino acids. This CDR3 reads CAISEAGLSYEQYF. The CDR3 DNA is TGTGCCATCAGTGAGGCGGGACTGTCCTACGAGCAGTACTTC.

V usage is TRBV27 and J usage is TRBJ2-7; 11 positions agree with TRBD2. This CDR3 region has 15 residues. Germline values: CDR1 MNHEY, CDR2 SMNVEV (reference sequence). The J segment lost 6 bases and the V segment lost 4 bases, leaving 8 bases of the junction unmatched. CDR3: CASSSIAGGGSEQYF. Here the CDR3 DNA reads TGTGCCAGCAGTTCCATAGCGGGAGGGGGATCCGAGCAGTACTTC.

V is TRBV10-1 and J is TRBJ2-7; 8 positions agree with TRBD1. The CDR3 extends over 13 amino acids. Unmatched junction bases numbered 8, after V lost 6 bases and J lost 7 bases. The V gene's germline CDR1 is WNHNN and CDR2 SYGVQD (reference sequence). In nucleotides, the CDR3 is TGCGCCAGCAGCGGACAGGGCTCGAGGGAGCAGTACTTC. It codes for CASSGQGSREQYF.

The chain links TRBV3-1 (or the pseudogene TRBV3-2) to TRBJ2-1; 8 nucleotides align to TRBD2. Germline V gene lookup returns CDR1 LGHDT and CDR2 YNNKEL (reference sequence). This CDR3 contains 15 residues. The J segment lost 2 bases and the V segment lost 3 bases, leaving 3 bases of the junction unmatched. The chain's CDR3 is CASSHTTSAYNEQFF. The CDR3 DNA reads as TGTGCCAGCAGCCACACGACTAGCGCCTACAATGAGCAGTTCTTC.

The chain is built from TRBV5-4 and TRBJ1-3; no clear D. The germline V gene encodes CDR1 SGHNT and CDR2 YYREEE (reference sequence). V lost 1 base to trimming and J lost 0 bases, with 11 bases between them. This CDR3 has 16 residues. For the CDR3, the DNA is TGTGCCAGCAGCTTGCAACCAGACGTCTCTGGAAACACCATATATTTT. Its translation: CASSLQPDVSGNTIYF.

This sequence joins TRBV28 and TRBJ1-2, with D unresolved. The length of the CDR3 is 13 residues. Germline loops: CDR1 MDHEN, CDR2 SYDVKM. Trimming pared 7 bases from V and 4 bases from J, leaving 13 bases between. This chain's CDR3 is CASTGHSSYGYTF. CDR3 bases: TGTGCCAGCACCGGGCATTCCAGCTATGGCTACACCTTC.

Only one count was recorded for this clone. V usage is TRBV29-1 and J usage is TRBJ1-2; D may be TRBD1 (5 bases). With 3 bases removed from V and 3 bases from J, the gap between germline ends came to 8 bases. The CDR3 has 12 residues. CDR1 and CDR2 from the germline V gene are SQVTM and ANQGSEA. This CDR3 reads CSVEAGDYGYTF. DNA for the CDR3: TGCAGCGTTGAGGCGGGGGACTATGGCTACACCTTC. The full variable domain, completed using reference TRBV29-1 and TRBJ1-2, is SAVISQKPSRDICQRGTSLTIQCQVDSQVTMMFWYRQQPGQSLTLIATANQGSEATYESGFVIDKFPISRPNLTFSTLTVSNMSPEDSSIYLCSVEAGDYGYTFGSGTRLTVV.

CDR3 in amino acids: CASSPTSGNEQFF. The CDR3, as DNA: TGTGCCAGCAGTCCTACTAGCGGCAATGAGCAGTTCTTC. The J gene is TRBJ2-1, the V gene TRBV6-6, with TRBD2 identical over 8 bases. V dropped 5 bases and J dropped 6; count of bases not matched to a gene: 3. CDR1 and CDR2 (germline): MNHNY, SVGAGI (reference sequence). The length of the CDR3 is 13 residues.

The rearrangement joins TRBV5-1 to TRBJ2-2; TRBD1 might be the D (6 bases). Per the germline V gene, CDR1 is SGHRS and CDR2 is YFSETQ. V was cut by 7 bases and J by 0 bases, with 13 bases left in between. The CDR3 has 15 amino acids. The CDR3 coding sequence is TGCGCCAGCGGCCGGACAGCCCCGAACACCGGGGAGCTGTTTTTT. It codes for CASGRTAPNTGELFF.

The chain employs TRBV9 and TRBJ1-6; D remains unclear. This CDR3 contains 16 residues. Trimming stripped 0 bases from V and 0 bases from J, with 7 bases between. The germline V gene encodes CDR1 SGDLS and CDR2 YYNGEE. CDR3 protein: CASSVEPGSYNSPLHF. CDR3 in DNA: TGTGCCAGCAGCGTAGAGCCGGGCTCCTATAATTCACCCCTCCACTTT.

The chain has TRBV5-6 and TRBJ2-2, with 10 bases identical to TRBD2. The CDR3 is 16 residues long. The V gene end was trimmed by 5 bases and the J gene end by 3 bases; junction bases not matched to a gene: 7. CDR1 SGHDT and CDR2 YYEEEE come from the germline V gene. CDR3 region: CASSQPGLAYTGELFF. CDR3 DNA sequence: TGTGCCAGCAGTCAACCGGGACTAGCGTACACCGGGGAGCTGTTTTTT.